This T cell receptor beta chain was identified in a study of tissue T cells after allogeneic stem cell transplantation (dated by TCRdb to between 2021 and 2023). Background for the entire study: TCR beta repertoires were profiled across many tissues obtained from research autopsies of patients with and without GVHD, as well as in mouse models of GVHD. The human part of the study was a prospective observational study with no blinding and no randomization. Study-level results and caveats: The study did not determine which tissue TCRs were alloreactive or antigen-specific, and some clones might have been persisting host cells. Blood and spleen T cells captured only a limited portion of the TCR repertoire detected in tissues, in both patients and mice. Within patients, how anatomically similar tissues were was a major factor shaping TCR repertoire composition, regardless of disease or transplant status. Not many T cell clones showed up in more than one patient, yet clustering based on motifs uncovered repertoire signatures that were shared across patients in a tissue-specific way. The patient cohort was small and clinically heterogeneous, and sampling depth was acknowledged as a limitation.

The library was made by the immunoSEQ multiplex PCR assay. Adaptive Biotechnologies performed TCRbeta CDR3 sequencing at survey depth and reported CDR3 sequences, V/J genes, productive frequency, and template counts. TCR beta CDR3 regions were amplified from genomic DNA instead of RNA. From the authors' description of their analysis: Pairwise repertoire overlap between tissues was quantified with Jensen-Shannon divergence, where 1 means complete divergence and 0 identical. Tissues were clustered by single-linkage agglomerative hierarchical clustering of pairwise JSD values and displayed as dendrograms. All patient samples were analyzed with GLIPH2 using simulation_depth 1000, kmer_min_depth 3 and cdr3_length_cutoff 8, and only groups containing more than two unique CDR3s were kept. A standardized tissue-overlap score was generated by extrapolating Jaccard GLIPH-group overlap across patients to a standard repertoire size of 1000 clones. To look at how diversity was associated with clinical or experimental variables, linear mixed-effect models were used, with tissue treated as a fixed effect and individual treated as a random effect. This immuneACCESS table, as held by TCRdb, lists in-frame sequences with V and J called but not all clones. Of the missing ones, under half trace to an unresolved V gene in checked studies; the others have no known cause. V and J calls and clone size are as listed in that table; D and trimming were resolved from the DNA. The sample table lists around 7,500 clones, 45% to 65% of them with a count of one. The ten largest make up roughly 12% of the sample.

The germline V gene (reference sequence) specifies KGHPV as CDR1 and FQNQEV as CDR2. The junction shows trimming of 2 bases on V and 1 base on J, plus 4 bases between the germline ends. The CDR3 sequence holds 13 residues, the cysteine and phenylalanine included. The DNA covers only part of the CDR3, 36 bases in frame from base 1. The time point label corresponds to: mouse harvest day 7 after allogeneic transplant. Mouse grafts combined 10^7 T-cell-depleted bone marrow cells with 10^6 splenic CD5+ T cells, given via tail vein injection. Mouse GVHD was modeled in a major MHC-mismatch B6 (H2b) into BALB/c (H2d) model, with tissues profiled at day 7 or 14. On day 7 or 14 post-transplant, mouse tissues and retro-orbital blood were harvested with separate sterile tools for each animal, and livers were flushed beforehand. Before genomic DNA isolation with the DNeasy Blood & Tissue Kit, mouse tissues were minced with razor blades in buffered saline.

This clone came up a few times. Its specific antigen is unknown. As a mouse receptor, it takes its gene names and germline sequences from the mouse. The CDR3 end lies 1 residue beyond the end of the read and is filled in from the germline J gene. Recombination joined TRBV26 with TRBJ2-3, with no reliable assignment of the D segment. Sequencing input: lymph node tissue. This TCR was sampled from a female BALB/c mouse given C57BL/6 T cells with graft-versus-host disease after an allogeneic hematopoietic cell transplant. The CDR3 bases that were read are TGTGCCAGCAGTCTGCCAGGTGCAGAAACGCTGTAT. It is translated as CASSLPGAETLY. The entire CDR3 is CASSLPGAETLYF.